A selection of T cell receptor beta chains follows, all from one sample in a study of beta chain features in type 1 diabetes. Profiling relied on immunoSEQ multiplex PCR, and the TCRdb table lists in-frame clones only, not all of them. Among more than 300,000 clones listed, around 16% were seen once. The sequenced sample consisted of naive CD4+ T cells from blood. The origin of the receptors is a woman aged 18-30 years in good health. The CDR3 runs from the conserved cysteine through the conserved F or W. A D gene is named only where the DNA matches it firmly. Not every row has a clone size; where given, it reads once, few, many or a size class.

clone size	V gene	J gene	D gene	CDR3 DNA	CDR3 protein
.	TRBV30	TRBJ2-3	TRBD2	TGTGCCTGGAGTGTGGGTCTAGCGGGAGACACAGATACGCAGTATTTT	CAWSVGLAGDTDTQYF
.	TRBV2	TRBJ1-5	.	TGTGCCAGCACTGACTTAAATCAGCCCCAGCATTTT	CASTDLNQPQHF
.	TRBV7-2	TRBJ2-3	TRBD2	TGTGCCAGCAGCTCCAGCGGGGGCAGCACAGATACGCAGTATTTT	CASSSSGGSTDTQYF
.	TRBV7-9	TRBJ2-1	TRBD2	TGTGCCAGCAGCTCGGCTAGCGGCTACAATGAGCAGTTCTTC	CASSSASGYNEQFF
few	TRBV7-6	TRBJ2-1	.	TGTGCCAGCAGCTTATACGGGAATGAGCAGTTCTTC	CASSLYGNEQFF
.	TRBV27	TRBJ2-2	TRBD1	TGTGCCAGCAGTAAAAACAGGGGGTCCTGGACCGGGGAGCTGTTTTTT	CASSKNRGSWTGELFF
few	TRBV19	TRBJ2-7	.	TGTGCCAGTAGTTCCAGGGTTTACGAGCAGTACTTC	CASSSRVYEQYF
.	TRBV7-9	TRBJ2-3	.	TGTGCCAGCAGCTTAGGTCCGGGAGCTGGAGATACGCAGTATTTT	CASSLGPGAGDTQYF
.	TRBV9	TRBJ1-4	.	TGTGCCAGCAGCGTTGGGCCAGCTAATGAAAAACTGTTTTTT	CASSVGPANEKLFF
.	TRBV25-1	TRBJ2-7	.	TGTGCCAACTTCTGCCCGGACAGGGAGGGGCGGGACGAGCAGTACTTC	CANFCPDREGRDEQYF
few	TRBV9	TRBJ2-7	TRBD1	TGTGCCAGCAGCGCGGCCGGGACAGGGAAGAGAAAGCGGCCCTACGAGCAGTACTTC	CASSAAGTGKRKRPYEQYF
few	TRBV5-6	TRBJ2-1	.	TGTGCCAGCAGCTTGTCTCAGCGGGCCAATGAGCAGTTCTTC	CASSLSQRANEQFF